Only a few counts were recorded for the clone carrying this TCR beta chain. Combining a sample-barcoded 5' primer with a J-beta primer mix, a second PCR ran for about 6 to 11 cycles. A single record per CDR3 protein comes from TCRdb applying MiXCR to the 5' RACE reads. The table includes 1.4 million or so distinct CDR3 sequences, 40% to 45% detected once. This specimen belongs to a study of blood T cells in healthy people across ages. The specimen sequenced was blood. The origin of this receptor is a woman aged 18 to 35 in good health.

For the CDR3, the DNA is TGCAGTGCTCCAGCGGCCGCCTACGAGCAGTACTTC. It codes for CSAPAAAYEQYF. This rearrangement joins TRBV20-1 to TRBJ2-7; a possible D gene is TRBD2 (5 bases). Trimming took off 5 bases at V and 2 bases at J, with 10 bases between the two ends. Germline CDR1 DFQATT, CDR2 SNEGSKA (reference sequence). This CDR3 region has 12 residues.